The text below deals with one T cell receptor (beta chain). The antigen this receptor binds is unknown. The record has no base qualities; no much larger clone is one base away. This sample was taken from a study of cytotoxic CD8 clonotypes in ibrutinib-treated CLL (dated by TCRdb to the early 2020s). Broadly, across the study: In this cohort, more than 14 patients were treatment-naive and ten to twelve were relapsed/refractory, while around 17 had unmutated IGHV. Responses were partial in around 24 patients and complete in 2; after median roughly 69 months follow-up, approximately 15 stayed in remission and 12 progressed. Response samples were obtained after a median of 12 months of treatment, with a range of about 6 to 36 months. On average, each sample had about 250,000 productive templates and approximately 89,000 productive rearrangements. Of the 70 to 90 people in the trial, 26 had longitudinal samples available. Cryopreserved peripheral blood mononuclear cells were obtained before treatment, at response, and at either sustained remission or disease progression. Every remission and progressive disease sample was obtained while ibrutinib was still being received by the patients.

Beyond this particular receptor, the publication reports: Public clonotypes were found to be uncommon and were observed to contract or remain stable during treatment; the increase in clonality was shown to reflect expansion of private clonotypes at ibrutinib response. Sampling times were not matched between patients in sustained remission and patients whose disease was progressing, and lymph node repertoires were not examined. Baseline clonality was found to be higher than that of age-matched healthy donors and was strongly correlated with circulating CD8+ T-cell counts. An increase in clonality was observed at ibrutinib response, with clonality remaining stable during sustained remission and falling back toward baseline at progression.

From its cysteine to its phenylalanine, the CDR3 spans 15 amino acids. The sequence is cut down to CDR3 DNA, 45 bases in frame from base 1. Compared with germline, V lacks 4 bases and J lacks 3 bases; bases without a gene match: 7. CDR1 KGHSH and CDR2 LQKENI were looked up in the germline V gene. The meaning of the sample's time point label: progressive disease on ibrutinib. For TCR beta library preparation, 1.5 to 2 micrograms of genomic DNA was extracted from cryopreserved PBMCs. High-throughput TCR beta sequencing was performed on longitudinal blood samples from CLL patients receiving ibrutinib monotherapy. Patients were enrolled in a phase 2 open-label single-center ibrutinib monotherapy trial. The goal of deep resolution MiSeq sequencing was a depth between 1 in 1 million and 1 in 200,000 T cells, and coverage averaged 10x per clonotype. The immunoSEQ hsTCRB Kit was used to generate the TCR beta libraries. On the study's bioinformatics: The data were analyzed with ImmunoSEQ Analyzer and ImmunoSEQ Data Assistant, and V, D and J gene assignments followed IMGT definitions. Clonality, which ranges from 0 to 1, was calculated as one minus the normalized Shannon entropy of productive rearrangement frequencies. Only overrepresented clonotypes making up at least 0.05% of each patient's repertoire were included in the public clonotype analysis. Repertoires from some 14 age-matched healthy donors in immuneACCESS were used as clonality controls. TCRdb holds this immuneACCESS table with in-frame rearrangements only. Some clones are missing; in checked studies, unresolved V genes explain under half, and the rest has no known cause. V and J calls plus clone size are reproduced from that table; the DNA served to infer D and trimming. The sample includes fewer than 300,000 clones, with 65% to 85% observed a single time. The top ten clonotypes cover about 5.3% of the sample.

The rearranged segments are TRBV18 and TRBJ2-7, with TRBD1 matching 9 junction bases. This clonotype was sampled from a human donor with chronic lymphocytic leukemia. The sequenced sample was PBMCs, obtained at disease progression, from a patient treated with ibrutinib. The CDR3 protein sequence reads: CASSLDRGTHYEQYF. The DNA sequence is as follows: TGTGCCAGCTCACTTGACAGGGGGACCCACTACGAGCAGTACTTC.